These 23 T cell receptor beta chains were all obtained from the same sample, sequenced in a study of blood T cell repertoires in COVID-19. Measured with immunoSEQ multiplex PCR; TCRdb has only the in-frame clones, and not every one. The table has approximately 70,000 clones, around 81% seen once. Material: peripheral blood. The receptors were gathered from a woman aged 60-70 years with acute or convalescent COVID-19.

This chain links TRBV6-5 with TRBJ2-1; D unclear. V was shortened by 6 bases and J by 7 bases, with 16 bases between the two germline ends. The CDR3 totals 14 residues. CDR1 is MNHEY, CDR2 SVGAGI, per germline. The chain's CDR3 is CASRTEAVSNEQFF. DNA of the CDR3: TGTGCCAGCAGAACCGAGGCAGTCTCGAATGAGCAGTTCTTC.

V and J are TRBV24-1 and TRBJ1-2; no clear D. This CDR3 contains 16 residues. Germline V CDR1 and CDR2: KGHDR, SFDVKD. Deletions cut 4 bases from V and 2 bases from J, with 16 bases between. The CDR3 sequence is CATSDSGRVSNYGYTF. The CDR3, as DNA: TGTGCCACCAGTGACTCCGGTCGAGTTTCAAACTATGGCTACACCTTC.

The chain has TRBV2 and TRBJ1-2; D is possibly TRBD1 (5 bases). Trimming took 5 bases from V and 4 from J, leaving 11 bases between them. The CDR3 extends over 13 amino acids. Per germline, CDR1 SNHLY and CDR2 FYNNEI. Here the CDR3 DNA reads TGTGCCAGCAGTCTTCACGGGGGCTATGGCTACACCTTC. It is translated as CASSLHGGYGYTF.

The rearrangement joins TRBV18 to TRBJ1-3; D is perhaps TRBD1 (6 bases). Trimming cost V 3 bases and J 4 bases, with 13 bases left between them. CDR3 length equals 15 residues. Germline-derived CDR1 and CDR2 are KGHSH and LQKENI. Written as DNA, the CDR3 is TGTGCCAGCTCACCTAACCAGGGGAAAGGAAACACCATATATTTT. Residues: CASSPNQGKGNTIYF.

The rearrangement uses TRBV6-1 and TRBJ2-3; possibly TRBD2 for D (7 bases). V gave up 2 bases and J gave up 1 base, with 16 bases separating them. The CDR3 is 17 residues long. CDR1 is MNHNS and CDR2 is SASEGT in the germline V gene. The CDR3 loop is CASSEPRGAPGTDTQYF. The CDR3 DNA reads TGTGCCAGCAGTGAACCCCGGGGGGCGCCGGGCACAGATACGCAGTATTTT.

V is TRBV19 and J is TRBJ1-5; D not resolved. V lost 0 bases and J lost 7, with 7 bases in between. CDR1 is LNHDA and CDR2 is SQIVND in the germline V gene (reference sequence). CDR3 length: 13 amino acids. CDR3 in DNA: TGTGCCAGTAGTATAGATCGGGGACAGCCCCAGCATTTT. As protein: CASSIDRGQPQHF. Complete variable domain (other parts from reference TRBV19 and TRBJ1-5): DGGITQSPKYLFRKEGQNVTLSCEQNLNHDAMYWYRQDPGQGLRLIYYSQIVNDFQKGDIAEGYSVSREKKESFPLTVTSAQKNPTAFYLCASSIDRGQPQHFGDGTRLSIL.

The rearrangement joins TRBV5-4 to TRBJ1-1; 7 bases are a match to TRBD1. The length of the CDR3 is 15 residues. The V gene end was trimmed by 4 bases and the J gene end by 0 bases; junction bases not matched to a gene: 6. Germline loops: CDR1 SGHNT, CDR2 YYREEE (reference sequence). DNA of the CDR3: TGTGCCAGCAGCGATCCAACAGGGGTGAACACTGAAGCTTTCTTT. This translates into CASSDPTGVNTEAFF.

The chain couples TRBV4-2 to TRBJ2-1, with 11 bases identical to TRBD2. The CDR3 consists of 14 residues. J lost 5 bases, V lost 4 bases, and 1 base had no gene match. CDR1 LGHNA and CDR2 YNFKEQ come from the germline V gene. The CDR3 sequence: CASSLSGGDNEQFF. The CDR3 DNA reads as TGTGCCAGCAGCCTTAGCGGGGGGGACAATGAGCAGTTCTTC.

In its sample, this clone was seen a few times. V gene TRBV6-1 combines with J gene TRBJ1-5; no clear D gene. V was pared by 2 bases and J by 0 bases, with 8 bases between. The CDR3 spans 15 residues. The germline gives CDR1 MNHNS, CDR2 SASEGT. The CDR3 nucleotides are TGTGCCAGCAGTGAAACTAACAATAGCAATCAGCCCCAGCATTTT. It encodes CASSETNNSNQPQHF.

CDR3 sequence: CASSLTSGGAYEQFF. In DNA, the CDR3 is TGCGCCAGCAGCTTGACTAGCGGGGGGGCTTATGAGCAGTTCTTC. The chain links TRBV5-1 to TRBJ2-1; 13 bases match TRBD2. From germline, CDR1 is SGHRS and CDR2 YFSETQ. The V segment lost 1 base and the J segment 8 bases; nucleotides outside the gene matches: 3. The CDR3 is made up of 15 amino acids.

The chain combines TRBV7-8 with TRBJ2-1; no firm D call. CDR1 is SGHVS and CDR2 is FQNEAQ in the germline V gene. Between the trimmed V and J ends, which lost 5 bases and 0 bases, there was a span of 5 bases. The CDR3 has 13 residues. CDR3 bases: TGTGCCAGCAGCCTCGGCTCCTACAATGAGCAGTTCTTC. Protein product: CASSLGSYNEQFF.

For the CDR3, the DNA is TGCGCCAGCAGCCAGGAACAGGTTAACTATGGCTACACCTTC. Its protein is CASSQEQVNYGYTF. This chain uses TRBV4-1 with TRBJ1-2; perhaps TRBD1 as D (5 bases). Per germline, CDR1 MGHRA and CDR2 YSYEKL. V dropped 3 bases and J dropped 1 base, with 9 bases sitting between them. The CDR3 is made up of 14 amino acids.

The V gene is TRBV14, the J gene TRBJ1-6; a possible D gene is TRBD1 (6 bases). V lost 1 base and J 10 bases, leaving 14 bases between the germline ends. The germline V gene encodes CDR1 SGHDN and CDR2 FVKESK. The CDR3 runs to 15 residues. CDR3 coding DNA: TGTGCCAGCAGCCAAGGGGCCACAGGGTGGTCACCCCTCCACTTT. Translated, it gives CASSQGATGWSPLHF.

This clone has just a few counts. The chain combines TRBV5-1 with TRBJ2-1; D might be TRBD1 (5 bases). Germline V gene sequence: CDR1 SGHRS, CDR2 YFSETQ. The ends were cut back, 1 base at V and 7 bases at J, with 12 bases in the middle. This CDR3 has 14 residues. In DNA, the CDR3 is TGCGCCAGCAGCTTGCAGTCAGGGTATAATGAGCAGTTCTTC. It encodes CASSLQSGYNEQFF.

The chain employs TRBV21-1 and TRBJ1-2. TRBV21-1 is shown as a pseudogene. This CDR3 spans 14 amino acids. In DNA, the CDR3 is TGTGCCAGCAGCTCCGAGGATGACTTCTATGGCTACACCTTC. The encoded protein is CASSSEDDFYGYTF.

This clone was seen only a few times. The chain links TRBV5-1 to TRBJ2-1; 12 bases align to TRBD2. Germline CDR1 and CDR2: SGHRS and YFSETQ. Trimming removed 1 base from V and 8 bases from J; junction bases left unmatched: 7. CDR3 length equals 16 residues. The CDR3 loop is CASSLKPGLAGHEQFF. Here the CDR3 DNA reads TGCGCCAGCAGCTTGAAACCGGGACTAGCGGGTCATGAGCAGTTCTTC.

The chain joins TRBV2 to TRBJ2-1; D call uncertain. This CDR3 comprises 15 residues. Germline CDR1 and CDR2: SNHLY and FYNNEI. V shed 4 bases and J shed 6 bases, with 16 bases lying between them. The CDR3 reads CASSAEFSRFNEQFF. CDR3 DNA: TGTGCCAGCAGTGCGGAGTTTTCTCGATTCAATGAGCAGTTCTTC.

This clone was seen once. The chain combines TRBV20-1 with TRBJ1-1; TRBD1 aligns across 10 bases. This CDR3 is built from 14 residues. The ends lost 3 bases at V and 1 base at J; junction bases unmatched: 2. Per the germline V gene, CDR1 is DFQATT and CDR2 is SNEGSKA (reference sequence). CDR3 coding DNA: TGCAGTGCTAGTGGGGACAGGGGGAACACTGAAGCTTTCTTT. Amino acid sequence: CSASGDRGNTEAFF.

This clone was seen only once. This chain connects TRBV19 to TRBJ1-6; 12 nucleotides match TRBD1. J was trimmed by 8 bases and V by 2 bases; bases with no gene match: 4. The CDR3 totals 16 residues. Germline assignment: CDR1 LNHDA and CDR2 SQIVND (reference sequence). The CDR3 region has the DNA TGTGCCAGTAGTATACTGGGGACAGGGGGCGATTCACCCCTCCACTTT. Its protein product is CASSILGTGGDSPLHF. The complete variable domain, with remaining parts taken from reference TRBV19 and TRBJ1-6, reads DGGITQSPKYLFRKEGQNVTLSCEQNLNHDAMYWYRQDPGQGLRLIYYSQIVNDFQKGDIAEGYSVSREKKESFPLTVTSAQKNPTAFYLCASSILGTGGDSPLHFGNGTRLTVT.

The chain couples TRBV2 to TRBJ2-1, with D perhaps matching TRBD1 (6 bases). This CDR3 comprises 11 residues. CDR1 and CDR2 from the germline V gene are SNHLY and FYNNEI. V lost 5 bases, J lost 7 bases, and 6 bases lay in between. The CDR3 nucleotides read TGTGCCAGCAGTACAGGGAATGAGCAGTTCTTC. Protein sequence: CASSTGNEQFF.

This clone was counted between two and nine times. The CDR3 region is CASSQQGGGLNTEAFF. Here the CDR3 DNA reads TGCGCCAGCAGCCAACAGGGCGGGGGGCTGAACACTGAAGCTTTCTTT. The chain is built from TRBV5-1 and TRBJ1-1, with a weak D call TRBD1 (6 bases). Germline values: CDR1 SGHRS, CDR2 YFSETQ. The CDR3 contains 16 residues. Trimming left V 4 bases short and J 0 bases short, with 16 bases between.

The V and J genes are TRBV7-9 and TRBJ2-7, with D maybe TRBD2 (5 bases). Per germline, CDR1 SEHNR and CDR2 FQNEAQ (reference sequence). The V gene lost 3 bases and the J gene lost 6 bases, with 15 bases spanning the gap. The CDR3 loop spans 14 amino acids. CDR3 nucleotide sequence: TGTGCCAGCAGCTTTTCCCGAGGGTCTGCCGAGCAGTACTTC. This sequence encodes CASSFSRGSAEQYF.

V is TRBV4-2 and J is TRBJ2-1; TRBD2 matches 8 bases. Germline V gives CDR1 LGHNA, CDR2 YNFKEQ. The CDR3 extends over 18 amino acids. V dropped 0 bases and J dropped 6; count of bases not matched to a gene: 13. The chain's CDR3 is CASSQDLGGAGVVNEQFF. The DNA for the CDR3 is TGTGCCAGCAGCCAAGATTTAGGAGGAGCGGGGGTCGTCAATGAGCAGTTCTTC.